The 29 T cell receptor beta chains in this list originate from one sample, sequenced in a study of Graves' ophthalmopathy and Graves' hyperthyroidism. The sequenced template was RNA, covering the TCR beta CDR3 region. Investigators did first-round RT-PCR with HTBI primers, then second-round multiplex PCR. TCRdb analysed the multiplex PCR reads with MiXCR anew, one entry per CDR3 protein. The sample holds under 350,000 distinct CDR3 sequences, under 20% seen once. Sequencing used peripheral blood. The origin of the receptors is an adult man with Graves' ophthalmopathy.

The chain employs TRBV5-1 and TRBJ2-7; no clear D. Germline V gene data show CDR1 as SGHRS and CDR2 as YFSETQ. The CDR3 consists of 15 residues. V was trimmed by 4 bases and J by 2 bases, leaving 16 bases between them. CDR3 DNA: TGCGCCAGCAGCCCGCAGGCGACCGTTACCTACGAGCAGTACTTC. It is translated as CASSPQATVTYEQYF.

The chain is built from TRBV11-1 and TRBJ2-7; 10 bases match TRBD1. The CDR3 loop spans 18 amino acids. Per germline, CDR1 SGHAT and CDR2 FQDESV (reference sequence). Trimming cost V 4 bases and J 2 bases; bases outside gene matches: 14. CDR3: CASSSPARDRGVTYEQYF. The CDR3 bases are TGTGCCAGCAGCTCCCCAGCCCGGGACAGGGGCGTTACCTACGAGCAGTACTTC.

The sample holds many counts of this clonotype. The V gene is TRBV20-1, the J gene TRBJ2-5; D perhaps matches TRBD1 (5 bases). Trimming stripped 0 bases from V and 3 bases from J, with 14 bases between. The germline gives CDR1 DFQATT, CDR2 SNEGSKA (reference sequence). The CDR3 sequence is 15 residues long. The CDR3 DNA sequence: TGCAGTGCTAGAGATTCTTGGGCAGGGAAAGAGACCCAGTACTTC. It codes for CSARDSWAGKETQYF.

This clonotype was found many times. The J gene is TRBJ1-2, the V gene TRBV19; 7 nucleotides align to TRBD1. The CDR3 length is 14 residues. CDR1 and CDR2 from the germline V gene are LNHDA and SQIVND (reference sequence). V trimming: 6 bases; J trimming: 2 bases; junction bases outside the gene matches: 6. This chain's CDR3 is CASSPGGQNYGYTF. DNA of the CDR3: TGTGCCAGTAGCCCGGGGGGACAGAACTATGGCTACACCTTC.

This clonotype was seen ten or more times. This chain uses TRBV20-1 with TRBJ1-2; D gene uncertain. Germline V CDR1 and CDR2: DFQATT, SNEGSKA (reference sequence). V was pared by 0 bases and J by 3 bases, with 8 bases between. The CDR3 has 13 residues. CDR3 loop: CSARDPRDYGYTF. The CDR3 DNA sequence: TGCAGTGCTAGAGATCCGAGGGACTATGGCTACACCTTC.

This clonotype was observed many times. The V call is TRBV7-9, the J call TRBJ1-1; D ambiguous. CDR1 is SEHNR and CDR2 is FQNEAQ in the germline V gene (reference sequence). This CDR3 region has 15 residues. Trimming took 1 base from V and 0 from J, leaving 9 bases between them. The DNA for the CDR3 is TGTGCCAGCAGCTTAGTTAACATCCTGAACACTGAAGCTTTCTTT. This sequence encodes CASSLVNILNTEAFF.

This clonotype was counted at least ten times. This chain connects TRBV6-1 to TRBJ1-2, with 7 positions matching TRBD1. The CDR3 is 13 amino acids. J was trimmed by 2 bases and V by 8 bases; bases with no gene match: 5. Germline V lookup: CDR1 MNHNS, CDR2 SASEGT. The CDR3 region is CASGDRENYGYTF. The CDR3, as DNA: TGTGCCAGCGGGGACAGAGAAAACTATGGCTACACCTTC.

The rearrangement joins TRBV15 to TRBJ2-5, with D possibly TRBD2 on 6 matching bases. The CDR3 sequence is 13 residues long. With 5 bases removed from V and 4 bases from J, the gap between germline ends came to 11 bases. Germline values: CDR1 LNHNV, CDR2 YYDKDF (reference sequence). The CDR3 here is CATSRGTLETQYF. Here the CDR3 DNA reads TGTGCCACCAGCCGGGGGACCCTAGAGACCCAGTACTTC.

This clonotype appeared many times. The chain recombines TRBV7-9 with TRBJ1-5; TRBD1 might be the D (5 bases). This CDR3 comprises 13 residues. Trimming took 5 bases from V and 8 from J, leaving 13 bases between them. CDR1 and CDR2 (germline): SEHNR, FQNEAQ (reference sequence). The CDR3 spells CASSRAGGEPQHF. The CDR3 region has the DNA TGTGCCAGCAGCCGGGCGGGGGGTGAGCCCCAGCATTTT.

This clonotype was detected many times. CDR3 residues: CASSYTTSGQPQHF. The DNA for the CDR3 is TGTGCCAGCAGTTACACCACTTCCGGGCAGCCCCAGCATTTT. The V and J genes are TRBV6-2 or TRBV6-3 and TRBJ1-5; D unresolved. V lost 2 bases and J lost 7, with 12 bases in between. Germline V gene sequence: CDR1 MNHEY, CDR2 SVGEGT. This CDR3 contains 14 residues.

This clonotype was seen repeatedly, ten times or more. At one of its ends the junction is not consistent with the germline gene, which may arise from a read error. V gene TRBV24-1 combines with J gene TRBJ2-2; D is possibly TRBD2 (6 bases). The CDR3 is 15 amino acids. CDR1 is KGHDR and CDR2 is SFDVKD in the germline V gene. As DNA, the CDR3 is TGCGCCACCATGCCGGGACTCGGTTGGACCGGGGAGCTGTTTTTT. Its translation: CATMPGLGWTGELFF.

The CDR3 DNA follows: TGTGCCAGCAGTTTGCTGGGCCGTGGCACTGAAGCTTTCTTT. Protein sequence: CASSLLGRGTEAFF. The J gene is TRBJ1-1, the V gene TRBV12-3 or TRBV12-4; D is ambiguous. Trimming pared 3 bases from V and 4 bases from J, leaving 12 bases between. The CDR3 length is 14 residues.

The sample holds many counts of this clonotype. The CDR3 sequence is CAWTRGTGHGYTF. In DNA, the CDR3 is TGTGCCTGGACCCGCGGGACAGGCCATGGCTACACCTTC. The chain couples TRBV30 to TRBJ1-2, with 8 bases matching TRBD1. J lost 6 bases, V lost 4 bases, and 7 bases had no gene match. Per the germline V gene, CDR1 is GTSNPN and CDR2 is SVGIG (reference sequence). The CDR3 consists of 13 residues.

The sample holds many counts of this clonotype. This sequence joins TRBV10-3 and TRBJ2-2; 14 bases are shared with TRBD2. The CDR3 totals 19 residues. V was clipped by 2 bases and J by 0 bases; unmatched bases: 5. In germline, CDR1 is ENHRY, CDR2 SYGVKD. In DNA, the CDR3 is TGTGCCATCAGTGAGCGGGGACTAGCGGGGGCTTCGAACACCGGGGAGCTGTTTTTT. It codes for CAISERGLAGASNTGELFF.

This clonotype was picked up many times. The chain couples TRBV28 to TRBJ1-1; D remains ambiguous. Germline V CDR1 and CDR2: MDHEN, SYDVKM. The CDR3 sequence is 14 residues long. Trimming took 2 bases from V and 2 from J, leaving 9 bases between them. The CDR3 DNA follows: TGTGCCAGCAGTTTAAGGCAGATTAACACTGAAGCTTTCTTT. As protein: CASSLRQINTEAFF.

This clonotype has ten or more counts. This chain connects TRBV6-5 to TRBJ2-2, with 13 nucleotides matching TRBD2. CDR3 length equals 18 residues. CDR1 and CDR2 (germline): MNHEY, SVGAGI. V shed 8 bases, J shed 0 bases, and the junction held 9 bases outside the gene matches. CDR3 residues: CASVGGTSGDSNTGELFF. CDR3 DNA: TGTGCCAGCGTTGGGGGGACTAGCGGGGACTCGAACACCGGGGAGCTGTTTTTT.

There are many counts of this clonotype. The DNA for the CDR3 is TGTGCCAGCAGACGGGACCCCCTCATGAACACTGAAGCTTTCTTT. Its translation is CASRRDPLMNTEAFF. The J gene is TRBJ1-1, the V gene TRBV12-3 or TRBV12-4; possible D gene TRBD1, 5 bases. V was trimmed by 6 bases and J by 0 bases, leaving 14 bases between them. The CDR3 runs 15 residues.

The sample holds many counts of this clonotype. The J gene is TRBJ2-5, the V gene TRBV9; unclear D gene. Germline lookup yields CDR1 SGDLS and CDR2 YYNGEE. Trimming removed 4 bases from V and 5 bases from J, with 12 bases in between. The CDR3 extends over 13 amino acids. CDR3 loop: CASSPGADETQYF. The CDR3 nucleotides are TGTGCCAGCAGCCCAGGAGCAGACGAGACCCAGTACTTC.

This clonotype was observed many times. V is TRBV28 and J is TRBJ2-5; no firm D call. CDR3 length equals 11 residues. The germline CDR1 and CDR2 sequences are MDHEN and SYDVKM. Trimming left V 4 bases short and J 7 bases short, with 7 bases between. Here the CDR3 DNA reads TGTGCCAGCAGTTCAAGGCGGACCCAGTACTTC. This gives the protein CASSSRRTQYF.

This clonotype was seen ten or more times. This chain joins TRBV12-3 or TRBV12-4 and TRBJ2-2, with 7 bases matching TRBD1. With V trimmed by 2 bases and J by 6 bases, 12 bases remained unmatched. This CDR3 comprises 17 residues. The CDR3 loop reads CASSLRTGPLEAGELFF. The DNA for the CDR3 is TGTGCCAGCAGTTTACGGACAGGCCCACTTGAGGCCGGGGAGCTGTTTTTT.

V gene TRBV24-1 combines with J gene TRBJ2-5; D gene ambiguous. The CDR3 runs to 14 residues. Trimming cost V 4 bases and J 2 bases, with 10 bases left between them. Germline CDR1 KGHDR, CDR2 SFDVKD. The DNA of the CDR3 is TGTGCCACCAGTGACCCCGGGCCTCAAGAGACCCAGTACTTC. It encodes CATSDPGPQETQYF.

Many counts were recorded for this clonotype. For the CDR3, the DNA is TGTGCCAGCAGTGCCCAACAGGGGGGTGGCACTGAAGCTTTCTTT. Encoded protein: CASSAQQGGGTEAFF. V and J are TRBV28 and TRBJ1-1; 8 nucleotides align to TRBD1. CDR3 length: 15 residues. V lost 5 bases to trimming and J lost 4 bases; unmatched junction nucleotides: 9. The germline CDR1 and CDR2 sequences are MDHEN and SYDVKM.

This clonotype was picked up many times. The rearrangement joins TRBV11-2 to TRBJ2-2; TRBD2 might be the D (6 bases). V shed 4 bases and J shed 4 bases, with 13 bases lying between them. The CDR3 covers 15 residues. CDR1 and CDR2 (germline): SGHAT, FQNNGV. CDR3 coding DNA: TGTGCCAGCAGCTCATTTCTAGCGACCACCGGGGAGCTGTTTTTT. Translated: CASSSFLATTGELFF.

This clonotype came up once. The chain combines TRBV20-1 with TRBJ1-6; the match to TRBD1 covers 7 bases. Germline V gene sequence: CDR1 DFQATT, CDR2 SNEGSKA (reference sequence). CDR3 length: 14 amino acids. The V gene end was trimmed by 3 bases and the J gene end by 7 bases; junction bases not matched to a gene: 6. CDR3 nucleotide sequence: TGCAGTGCTAGGAGGGACAGTTTGAATTCACCCCTCCACTTT. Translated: CSARRDSLNSPLHF.

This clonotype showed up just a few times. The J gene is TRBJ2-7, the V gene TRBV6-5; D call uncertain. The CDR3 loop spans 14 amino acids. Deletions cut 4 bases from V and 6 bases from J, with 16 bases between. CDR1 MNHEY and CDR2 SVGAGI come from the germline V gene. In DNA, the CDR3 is TGTGCCAGCAGTTCCCCTCGAACCTCTACCGAGCAGTACTTC. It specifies CASSSPRTSTEQYF.

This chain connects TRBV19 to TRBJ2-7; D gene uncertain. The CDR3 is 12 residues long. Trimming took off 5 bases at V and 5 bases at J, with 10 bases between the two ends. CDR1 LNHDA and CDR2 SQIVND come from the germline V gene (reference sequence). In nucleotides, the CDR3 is TGTGCCAGTAGTGGACCCCTAAACGAGCAGTACTTC. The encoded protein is CASSGPLNEQYF. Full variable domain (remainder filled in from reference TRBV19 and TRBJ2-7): DGGITQSPKYLFRKEGQNVTLSCEQNLNHDAMYWYRQDPGQGLRLIYYSQIVNDFQKGDIAEGYSVSREKKESFPLTVTSAQKNPTAFYLCASSGPLNEQYFGPGTRLTVT.

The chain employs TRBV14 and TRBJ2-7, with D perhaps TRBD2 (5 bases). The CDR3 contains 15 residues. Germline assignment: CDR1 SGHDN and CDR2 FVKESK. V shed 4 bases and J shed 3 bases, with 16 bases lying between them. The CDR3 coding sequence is TGTGCCAGCAGCCGAGGGATGGGTCGGGGCTACGAGCAGTACTTC. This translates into CASSRGMGRGYEQYF.

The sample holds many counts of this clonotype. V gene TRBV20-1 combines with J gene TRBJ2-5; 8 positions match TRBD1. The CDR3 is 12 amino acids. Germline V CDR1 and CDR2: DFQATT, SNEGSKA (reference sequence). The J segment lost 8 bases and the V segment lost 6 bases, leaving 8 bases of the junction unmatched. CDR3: CSALQDRDTQYF. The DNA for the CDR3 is TGCAGTGCCTTACAGGACAGGGATACCCAGTACTTC.

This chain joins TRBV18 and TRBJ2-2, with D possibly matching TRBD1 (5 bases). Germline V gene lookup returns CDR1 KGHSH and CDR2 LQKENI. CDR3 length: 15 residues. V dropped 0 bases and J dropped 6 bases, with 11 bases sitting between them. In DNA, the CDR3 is TGTGCCAGCTCACCACCGGGGCGGTTGGCCGGGGAGCTGTTTTTT. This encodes CASSPPGRLAGELFF.